This T cell receptor beta chain was observed in a study of cytomegalovirus exposure and HLA in healthy donors. A word on this clone: Its cognate antigen is unknown.

Trimming pared 3 bases from V and 10 bases from J, leaving 10 bases between. Germline lookup yields CDR1 DFQATT and CDR2 SNEGSKA (reference sequence). CDR3 length: 11 residues. Using immunoSEQ multiplex PCR, the repertoire was profiled, and TCRdb retains in-frame clones only, with some absent. The sample carries 92,000 or so clones, around 96% recorded once. Findings and caveats of the study: Cytomegalovirus association was listed for 150 or so TCR beta chains. The finding came from a later analysis; first-cohort TCR clusters tended to co-occur in the 130 or so validation repertoires. Cytomegalovirus status was reportedly diagnosed by the classifier with high sensitivity and specificity. Among the CMV-associated chains, three were confirmed in vitro as specific for CMV antigens.

This chain joins TRBV20-1 and TRBJ2-1; D is possibly TRBD2 (6 bases). Specimen: PBMCs. This sequence was found in a man younger than 35 in good health and CMV-seronegative. CDR3 residues: CSARIAVEQFF. DNA of the CDR3: TGCAGTGCTAGGATAGCGGTAGAGCAGTTCTTC.